Following are 7 T cell receptor beta chains from one sample sequenced in a study of T cells in Graves' hyperthyroidism and ophthalmopathy. TCR beta CDR3 sequences were amplified from RNA transcripts. When the TCR CDR3 underwent first-round RT-PCR, the HTBI primer set was used. Each CDR3 protein gets one entry after TCRdb re-called the multiplex PCR reads with MiXCR. The table records about 410,000 distinct CDR3 sequences, more than 12% of them present only once. The sequencing input was blood. These receptors all come from a woman in her 30s with Graves' ophthalmopathy.

This clonotype was observed many times. The chain employs TRBV7-9 and TRBJ2-1; TRBD2 is a possible D gene (5 bases). The V gene lost 5 bases and the J gene lost 5 bases, with 13 bases spanning the gap. Looked up from germline, CDR1 is SEHNR and CDR2 is FQNEAQ (reference sequence). This CDR3 is built from 14 residues. CDR3 region: CASSEARENNEQFF. The CDR3, as DNA: TGTGCCAGCAGCGAAGCTCGGGAAAACAATGAGCAGTTCTTC.

CDR3 DNA sequence: TGTGCCAGCAGTTACTCGAGGAATAAGCAGTTCTTC. Translating gives CASSYSRNKQFF. V gene TRBV6-6 combines with J gene TRBJ2-1; D not resolved. Trimming shortened V by 0 bases and J by 11 bases, and 8 bases separated the two germline ends. The CDR3 loop spans 12 amino acids. Germline V gene lookup returns CDR1 MNHNY and CDR2 SVGAGI (reference sequence).

In its sample, this clonotype was seen many times. This chain uses TRBV15 with TRBJ2-1; 7 nucleotides match TRBD1. Germline V CDR1 and CDR2: LNHNV, YYDKDF (reference sequence). The ends lost 5 bases at V and 10 bases at J; junction bases unmatched: 5. There are 12 residues in the CDR3. CDR3 sequence (DNA): TGTGCCACCAGCCGCCGGGACAGAGAGCAGTTCTTC. Its protein is CATSRRDREQFF. Looking up the rest from reference TRBV15 and TRBJ2-1 gives the full variable domain: DAMVIQNPRYQVTQFGKPVTLSCSQTLNHNVMYWYQQKSSQAPKLLFHYYDKDFNNEADTPDNFQSRRPNTSFCFLDIRSPGLGDTAMYLCATSRRDREQFFGPGTRLTVL.

The DNA for the CDR3 is TGTGCCAGCAGCGGGGACAAAGGGAGAGGCTACACCTTC. As protein: CASSGDKGRGYTF. V gene TRBV14 combines with J gene TRBJ1-2; possibly TRBD1 for D (6 bases). Germline V gene lookup returns CDR1 SGHDN and CDR2 FVKESK. V was cut by 5 bases and J by 8 bases, with 15 bases left in between. This CDR3 has 13 residues.

This clonotype was seen ten or more times. The genes are TRBV7-9 and TRBJ2-7; 7 positions agree with TRBD1. This CDR3 region has 14 residues. The germline V gene encodes CDR1 SEHNR and CDR2 FQNEAQ (reference sequence). The junction had 5 bases not matched to a gene; V was cut back by 4 bases and J by 2 bases. Here the CDR3 reads CASSSSRGPYEQYF. CDR3 coding DNA: TGTGCCAGCAGCTCGAGTAGGGGGCCCTACGAGCAGTACTTC.

This clonotype has ten or more counts. J is TRBJ2-3 and V is TRBV3-1; D may correspond to TRBD1 or TRBD2 (5 bases each). CDR3 length equals 13 residues. Trimming removed 6 bases from V and 1 base from J, with 8 bases in between. Germline CDR1 reads LGHDT; CDR2 reads YNNKEL (reference sequence). DNA for the CDR3: TGTGCCAGCAGGCAGGGAGGCACAGATACGCAGTATTTT. It yields the protein CASRQGGTDTQYF.

This clonotype showed up just once. The chain recombines TRBV3-1 with TRBJ2-2; D possibly corresponds to TRBD2 (5 bases). This CDR3 is built from 18 residues. CDR1 is LGHDT, CDR2 YNNKEL, per germline (reference sequence). V was clipped by 2 bases and J by 6 bases, with 22 bases between them. The CDR3 spells CASSQRIGRRSVAGELFF. The DNA for the CDR3 is TGTGCCAGCAGCCAACGTATTGGGAGAAGAAGTGTCGCCGGGGAGCTGTTTTTT.